This paragraph reports one TCR beta chain. The clone's antigen remains unknown. The record has no base qualities; no much larger clone is one base away. According to the study, the label for this sample's time point signals: recipient sample about 28 days before transplant, after cytoreduction. Recipient blood was collected about 28 days before transplant and at days 30, 100 and 180 after transplant. Nuclei Lysis Solution was used to extract genomic DNA from fresh or cryopreserved unfractionated peripheral blood mononuclear cells. The data were taken from a study of T cell clonotyping in hematopoietic cell transplantation (dated by TCRdb to the early 2020s). Regarding the study in general: Recipient samples taken before transplant were collected after cytoreduction. A total of about 140 blood samples were gathered in the study from under 40 consecutive transplant recipients along with their related donors. Patients were recruited between 2015 and January 2017 and followed until late 2020 or death.

With the immunoSEQ assay, which is a bias-controlled multiplex PCR relying on V- and J-specific primers, TCR beta CDR3 regions were amplified from genomic DNA. A second PCR step added a proprietary barcode and Illumina adapter sequences to the CDR3 amplicons. An Illumina MiSeq instrument was used for sequencing of the CDR3 libraries. On the study's bioinformatics: Export and quality control were performed with immunoSEQ Analyzer 3.0, and downstream analyses were performed with R Bioconductor and Immunarch. Only productive rearrangements within the normalized downsampled data set were used in the calculation of repertoire metrics. In the normalized cohort, clonotypes with more than 5 templates were defined as pathologically expanded. Repertoire diversity was measured with the Inverse Simpson Index. To capture all clonotypes, CMV-specificity analyses were performed on the non-normalized data set. TCRdb mirrors the immuneACCESS table, restricted to in-frame sequences. Some clones are absent from its copies; in checked studies, under half trace to an unresolved V gene, and the reason for the others is unknown. That table supplies the V and J calls and clone size; D and trimming were determined from the DNA. The sample yields more than 70,000 clones; about 95% were counted once. The ten biggest clones cover around 1.5% of the sample.

The germline V gene (reference sequence) gives CDR1 as MNHNY and CDR2 as SVGAGI. Trimming removed 2 bases from V and 3 bases from J, leaving 14 bases between the germline ends. Spanning cysteine to phenylalanine, the CDR3 consists of 15 amino acids. CDR3 DNA is the only sequence kept; it has 45 bases, read in frame from the first base. Here is what the overall study found, with its caveats: Recipient repertoires showed only a small fraction of overlap with donor repertoires, and over 95% appeared de novo at the given depth. After transplant, TCR diversity in recipients dropped, and pathologically expanded clonotypes climbed progressively between day 30 and day 180. Broader posttransplant TCR repertoire diversity was predicted by donor and pretransplant recipient Inverse Simpson Index values. The sample size was limited and the cells went unsorted, which meant the CD4 and CD8 repertoire contributions could not be told apart.

This receptor chain uses TRBV6-6 and TRBJ2-7, with the D gene uncertain. This TCR was sampled from a woman in her 50s with acute myeloid leukemia. Some clones in this sample may be carry-over from other donors' samples. Specimen: peripheral blood mononuclear cells, collected before stem cell transplant. The CDR3 region: CASSYRADRSYEQYF. In nucleotides, the sequence is TGTGCCAGCAGTTACCGGGCAGACCGAAGCTACGAGCAGTACTTC.